This T cell receptor (beta chain) was obtained from a study of vaccination effects on CD4 cells after COVID-19. Clones were read by immunoSEQ multiplex PCR, and TCRdb kept only the in-frame ones, dropping some. The table records 50,000 or so clones, roughly 80% of them present only once. The ends were cut back, 7 bases at V and 1 base at J, with 20 bases in the middle. Germline values: CDR1 SGDLS, CDR2 YYNGEE. The CDR3 consists of 17 residues. About this clone: What it recognizes is unknown.

Before any sequencing was done, the ViraFEST assay used viral peptide pools to expand antigen-specific CD4+ T cells. The authors isolated CD4+ T cells after ten to eleven days of culture. None of these healthy vaccinees had been infected with SARS-CoV-2 before vaccination. Half-medium replacement with IL-2 medium occurred on days 3 and 7. The chain uses TRBV9 and TRBJ2-2; D tentatively reads TRBD1 or TRBD2 (6 bases each). This sequence originates from a human donor who received a COVID-19 vaccine. The sequences come from CD4+ T cells from PBMCs cultured with HCoV-229E spike peptides, collected before COVID-19 vaccination. The CDR3 protein is CASRATGARLNTGELFF. As DNA, the CDR3 is TGTGCCAGCCGGGCGACGGGGGCCCGACTGAACACCGGGGAGCTGTTTTTT.